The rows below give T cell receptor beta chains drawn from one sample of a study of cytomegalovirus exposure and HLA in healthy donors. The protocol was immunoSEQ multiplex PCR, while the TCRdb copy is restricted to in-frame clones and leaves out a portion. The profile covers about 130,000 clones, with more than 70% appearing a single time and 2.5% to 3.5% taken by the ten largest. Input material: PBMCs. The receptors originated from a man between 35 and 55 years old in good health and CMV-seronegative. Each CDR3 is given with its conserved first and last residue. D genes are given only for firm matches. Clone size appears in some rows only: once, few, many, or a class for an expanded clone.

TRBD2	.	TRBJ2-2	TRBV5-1	CASSLQRGGTGELFF	TGCGCCAGCAGCTTGCAGCGGGGGGGCACCGGGGAGCTGTTTTTT
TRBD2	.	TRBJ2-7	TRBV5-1	CASSAISGTSSYEQYF	TGCGCCAGCAGCGCTATATCCGGGACTAGCTCCTACGAGCAGTACTTC
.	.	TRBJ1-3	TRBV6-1	CASGFGTVAGNTIYF	TGTGCCAGCGGGTTTGGGACTGTGGCTGGAAACACCATATATTTT
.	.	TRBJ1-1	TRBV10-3	CAISESDREAFF	TGTGCCATCAGTGAGTCGGACAGAGAAGCTTTCTTT
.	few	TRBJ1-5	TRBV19	CASSMAGAVGRGAQHF	TGTGCCAGTAGTATGGCGGGGGCAGTAGGTAGAGGGGCCCAGCATTTT
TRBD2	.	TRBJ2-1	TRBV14	CASSQGLAVSYNEQFF	TGTGCCAGCAGCCAAGGACTAGCGGTTTCCTACAATGAGCAGTTCTTC
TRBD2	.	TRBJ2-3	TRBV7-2	CASSWGGTSGSTDTQYF	TGTGCCAGCAGCTGGGGGGGGACTAGCGGTAGCACAGATACGCAGTATTTT
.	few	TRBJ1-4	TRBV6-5	CASSQLTDEKLFF	TGTGCCAGCAGTCAGTTAACCGATGAAAAACTGTTTTTT
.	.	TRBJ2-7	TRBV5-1	CASSLRAQLPYEQYF	TGCGCCAGCAGCTTGCGAGCTCAATTACCCTACGAGCAGTACTTC
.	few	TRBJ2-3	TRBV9	CASSVAWAGPDTQYF	TGTGCCAGCAGCGTAGCTTGGGCCGGCCCAGATACGCAGTATTTT
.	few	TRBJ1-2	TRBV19	CASSPVPRVGYTF	TGTGCCAGTTCGCCGGTTCCCCGGGTTGGCTACACCTTC
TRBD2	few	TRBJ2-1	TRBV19	CASSLAGGSYNEQFF	TGTGCCAGTAGTCTAGCGGGAGGCTCCTACAATGAGCAGTTCTTC
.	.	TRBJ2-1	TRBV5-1	CASSLDLGWYNEQFF	TGCGCCAGCAGCTTGGACTTGGGCTGGTACAATGAGCAGTTCTTC
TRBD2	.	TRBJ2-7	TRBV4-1	CASSQESGGPGYEQYF	TGCGCCAGCAGCCAAGAATCGGGGGGGCCGGGGTACGAGCAGTACTTC
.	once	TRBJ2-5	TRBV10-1	CASSEEGQETQYF	TGCGCCAGCAGTGAGGAGGGACAAGAGACCCAGTACTTC
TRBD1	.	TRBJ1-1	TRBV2	CASSPRGTVEAFF	TGTGCCAGCAGTCCCCGAGGGACAGTTGAAGCTTTCTTT
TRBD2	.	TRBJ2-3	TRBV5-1	CASSLGAGETDTQYF	TGCGCCAGCAGCTTGGGGGCGGGGGAAACAGATACGCAGTATTTT
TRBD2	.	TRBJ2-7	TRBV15	CATSRDLWRGAETSYEQYF	TGTGCCACCAGCAGAGATCTCTGGCGGGGGGCTGAAACTTCCTACGAGCAGTACTTC
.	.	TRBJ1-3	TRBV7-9	CASSLAKSTGNTIYF	TGTGCCAGCAGCTTAGCGAAGTCTACTGGAAACACCATATATTTT
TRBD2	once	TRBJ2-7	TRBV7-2	CASSLAGVGPYEQYF	TGTGCCAGCAGCTTGGCGGGAGTAGGGCCCTACGAGCAGTACTTC
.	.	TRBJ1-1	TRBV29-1	CSVVEMPTEAFF	TGCAGCGTCGTCGAGATGCCTACTGAAGCTTTCTTT
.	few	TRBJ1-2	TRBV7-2	CAGGGTAQGIGYTF	TGTGCCGGGGGGGGGACGGCCCAAGGGATTGGCTACACCTTC
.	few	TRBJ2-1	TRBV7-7	CASSLGPGTEQFF	TGTGCCAGCAGCTTAGGTCCGGGAACTGAGCAGTTCTTC
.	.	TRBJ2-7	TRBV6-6	CASSTPPRQAPGYF	TGTGCCAGCAGCACCCCCCCCAGACAGGCCCCTGGGTACTTC
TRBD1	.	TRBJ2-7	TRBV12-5	CASAGQGYEQYF	TGTGCTAGTGCGGGACAGGGGTACGAGCAGTACTTC
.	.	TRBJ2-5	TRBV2	CASSEDNLQETQYF	TGTGCCAGCAGTGAGGACAATTTACAAGAGACCCAGTACTTC
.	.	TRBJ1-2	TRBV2	CASTRETDGYTF	TGTGCCAGCACTAGAGAGACAGATGGCTACACCTTC
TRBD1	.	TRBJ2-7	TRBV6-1	CASRGDRGYEQYF	TGTGCCAGCAGAGGGGACAGAGGATACGAGCAGTACTTC
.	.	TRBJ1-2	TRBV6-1	CASSAGTTFGGYTF	TGTGCCAGCAGTGCGGGGACAACCTTTGGTGGCTACACCTTC
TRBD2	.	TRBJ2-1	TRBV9	CASSVGVGLGYNEQFF	TGTGCCAGCAGCGTAGGTGTAGGACTAGGGTACAATGAGCAGTTCTTC
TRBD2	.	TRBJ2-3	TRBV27	CASSFWAGGPRTDTQYF	TGTGCCAGCAGTTTCTGGGCGGGAGGGCCGCGCACAGATACGCAGTATTTT
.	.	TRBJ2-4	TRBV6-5	CASSYSEGGGKNIQYF	TGTGCCAGCAGTTATTCGGAGGGGGGGGGCAAAAACATTCAGTACTTC
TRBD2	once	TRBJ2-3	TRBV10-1	CASSGTTGTDTQYF	TGCGCCAGCAGCGGGACTACGGGCACAGATACGCAGTATTTT
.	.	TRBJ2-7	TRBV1	CTSSQAEAGESSYEQYF	TGCACCAGCAGCCAAGCTGAAGCGGGGGAGAGCTCCTACGAGCAGTACTTC
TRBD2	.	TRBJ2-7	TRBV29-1	CTGRGTSFYEQYF	TGCACTGGAAGGGGGACTAGCTTCTACGAGCAGTACTTC
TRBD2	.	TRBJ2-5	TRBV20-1	CSVGTKETQYF	TGCAGTGTCGGGACTAAAGAGACCCAGTACTTC
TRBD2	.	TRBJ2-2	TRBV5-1	CASSVLAGDTGELFF	TGCGCCAGCAGCGTACTAGCGGGGGACACCGGGGAGCTGTTTTTT
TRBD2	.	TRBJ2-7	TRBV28	CASTSRGLAEYEQYF	TGTGCCAGCACCTCCAGGGGACTAGCGGAGTACGAGCAGTACTTC
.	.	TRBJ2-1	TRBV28	CASSLGDTRTNEQFF	TGTGCCAGCAGTTTGGGGGACACCAGGACCAATGAGCAGTTCTTC
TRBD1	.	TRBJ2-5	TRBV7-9	CASGLAGGEETQYF	TGTGCCAGCGGGTTGGCAGGGGGCGAGGAGACCCAGTACTTC
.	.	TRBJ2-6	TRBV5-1	CASGFGTSLSGANVLTF	TGCGCCAGCGGCTTCGGGACATCGCTCTCTGGGGCCAACGTCCTGACTTTC
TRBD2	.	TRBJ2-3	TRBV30	CAWVGTSGGRATDTQYF	TGTGCCTGGGTTGGGACTAGCGGGGGCCGGGCCACAGATACGCAGTATTTT
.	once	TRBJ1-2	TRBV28	CASMVRSDYGYTF	TGTGCCAGCATGGTTCGGTCGGACTATGGCTACACCTTC